The source of this TCR beta chain is a study of T cells in Graves' hyperthyroidism and ophthalmopathy. Overall study: The blood sample was taken at first diagnosis, before treatment began. Study findings and constraints: Among thyroid clonotypes expanded above 0.001, most also appeared in blood.

The CDR3 runs 11 residues. V was shortened by 5 bases and J by 5 bases, with 7 bases between the two germline ends. Germline CDR1 and CDR2: SEHNR and FQNEAQ (reference sequence). Reasons for excluding patients were uncontrolled infection, other autoimmune disease, pregnancy or lactation. The CDR3 regions of TCR beta were amplified from RNA transcripts. First-round RT-PCR with HTBI primers amplified the TCR CDR3 region. Via MiXCR, TCRdb re-called the multiplex PCR reads, giving one row per CDR3 protein. The top ten hold about 34% of the sample, which has approximately 600,000 distinct CDR3 sequences, less than 25% seen once. As for this clonotype: As yet, its antigen is unknown.

The receptor's source is a man aged 30-40 years with Graves' ophthalmopathy. The material sequenced was blood. The J gene is TRBJ2-7, the V gene TRBV7-9; the D is unclear. This CDR3 is CASSPSDEQYF. CDR3 nucleotide sequence: TGTGCCAGCAGCCCATCAGACGAGCAGTACTTC. The full variable domain, with the rest looked up from reference TRBV7-9 and TRBJ2-7, is DTGVSQNPRHKITKRGQNVTFRCDPISEHNRLYWYRQTLGQGPEFLTYFQNEAQLEKSRLLSDRFSAERPKGSFSTLEIQRTEQGDSAMYLCASSPSDEQYFGPGTRLTVT.